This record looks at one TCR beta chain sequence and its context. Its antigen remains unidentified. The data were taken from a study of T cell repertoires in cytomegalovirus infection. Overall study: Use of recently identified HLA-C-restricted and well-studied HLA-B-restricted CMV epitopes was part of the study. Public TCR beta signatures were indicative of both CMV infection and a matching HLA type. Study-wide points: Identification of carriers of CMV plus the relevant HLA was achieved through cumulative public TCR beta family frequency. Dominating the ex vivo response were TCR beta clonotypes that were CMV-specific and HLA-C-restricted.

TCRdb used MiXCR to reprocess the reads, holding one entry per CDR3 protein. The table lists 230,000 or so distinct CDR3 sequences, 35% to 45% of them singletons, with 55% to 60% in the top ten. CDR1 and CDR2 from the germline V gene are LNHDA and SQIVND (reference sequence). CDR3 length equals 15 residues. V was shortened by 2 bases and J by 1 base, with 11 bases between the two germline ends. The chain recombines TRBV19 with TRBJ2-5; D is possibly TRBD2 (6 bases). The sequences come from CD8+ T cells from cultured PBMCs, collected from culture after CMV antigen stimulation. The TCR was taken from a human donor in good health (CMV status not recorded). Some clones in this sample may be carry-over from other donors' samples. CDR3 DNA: TGTGCCAGTAGTATAATTGGGGGAGGCCAAGAGACCCAGTACTTC. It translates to CASSIIGGGQETQYF.